These 7 T cell receptor beta chains originate from one sample sequenced in a study of T and B cells in COVID-19 patients. Each TRB amplification used roughly 250-550 ng of genomic DNA from blood. Multiplex PCR with BIOMED2 TRB-A/B primer pools amplified TRB rearrangements. One entry per CDR3 protein results from TCRdb running MiXCR on the multiplex PCR reads. The repertoire has some 13,000 distinct CDR3 sequences, about 25% of them found once; the top ten carry more than 3.5%. The sequenced sample was blood. The receptor source for this set is a human donor who had recovered from COVID-19.

By proportion, this clonotype is medium-sized. V and J are TRBV27 and TRBJ2-1, with D uncertain. Between the trimmed V and J ends, which lost 3 bases and 2 bases, there was a span of 8 bases. Germline V gene sequence: CDR1 MNHEY, CDR2 SMNVEV (reference sequence). The CDR3 is made up of 14 amino acids. The CDR3 reads CASSLALAYNEQFF. The CDR3 bases are TGTGCCAGCAGTTTGGCTCTAGCCTACAATGAGCAGTTCTTC.

The rearrangement links TRBV6-5 to TRBJ1-1, with D hard to call. V lost 4 bases, J lost 4 bases, and 10 bases lay in between. The length of the CDR3 is 13 residues. Germline V lookup: CDR1 MNHEY, CDR2 SVGAGI. In DNA, the CDR3 is TGTGCCAGCAGTTCCAACACTTTCACTGAAGCTTTCTTT. Its protein product is CASSSNTFTEAFF.

This chain uses TRBV6-1 with TRBJ1-1, with 12 bases fitting TRBD1. V dropped 5 bases and J dropped 5; count of bases not matched to a gene: 6. The CDR3 is 15 amino acids. Germline lookup yields CDR1 MNHNS and CDR2 SASEGT. CDR3 in DNA: TGTGCCAGCAGTTCGGGGACAGGGGGCTATACTGAAGCTTTCTTT. Protein sequence: CASSSGTGGYTEAFF.

V gene TRBV15 combines with J gene TRBJ1-2; D may be TRBD1 (5 bases). The length of the CDR3 is 24 residues. Per the germline V gene, CDR1 is LNHNV and CDR2 is YYDKDF (reference sequence). V lost 0 bases and J lost 0, with 35 bases in between. CDR3 sequence (DNA): TGTGCCACCAGCAGAGATCGTCTTGGCCTTCTGGGACCCCTCCCCAATAGAGCTAACTATGGCTACACCTTC. Translating gives CATSRDRLGLLGPLPNRANYGYTF.

About this clonotype itself: A clone one base away is much larger, so this may be a read error. The chain recombines TRBV15 with TRBJ2-1, with 8 bases lining up with TRBD1. Germline V gene sequence: CDR1 LNHNV, CDR2 YYDKDF (reference sequence). The V and J ends lost 3 bases and 7 bases, in that order; junction bases with no gene match: 2. The CDR3 extends over 13 amino acids. The DNA for the CDR3 is TGTGCCACCAGCAGGGACAGGGTGAATGAGCAGTTCTTC. Its translation is CATSRDRVNEQFF.

This clonotype was recorded at least ten times. The chain couples TRBV10-3 to TRBJ2-3; tentatively, D is TRBD2 (6 bases). Trimming took off 4 bases at V and 1 base at J, with 9 bases between the two ends. The germline V gene has CDR1 ENHRY and CDR2 SYGVKD. The CDR3 sequence is 14 residues long. In nucleotides, the CDR3 is TGTGCCATCAGTGGCGGCGGGGGCACAGATACGCAGTATTTT. The encoded protein is CAISGGGGTDTQYF.

The chain combines TRBV20-1 with TRBJ1-5, with TRBD1 matching 12 bases. The CDR3 totals 13 residues. The ends lost 6 bases at V and 5 bases at J; junction bases unmatched: 2. CDR1 and CDR2 from the germline V gene are DFQATT and SNEGSKA (reference sequence). CDR3 amino acids: CSAGTGGDQPQHF. CDR3 in DNA: TGCAGTGCGGGGACAGGGGGCGATCAGCCCCAGCATTTT.